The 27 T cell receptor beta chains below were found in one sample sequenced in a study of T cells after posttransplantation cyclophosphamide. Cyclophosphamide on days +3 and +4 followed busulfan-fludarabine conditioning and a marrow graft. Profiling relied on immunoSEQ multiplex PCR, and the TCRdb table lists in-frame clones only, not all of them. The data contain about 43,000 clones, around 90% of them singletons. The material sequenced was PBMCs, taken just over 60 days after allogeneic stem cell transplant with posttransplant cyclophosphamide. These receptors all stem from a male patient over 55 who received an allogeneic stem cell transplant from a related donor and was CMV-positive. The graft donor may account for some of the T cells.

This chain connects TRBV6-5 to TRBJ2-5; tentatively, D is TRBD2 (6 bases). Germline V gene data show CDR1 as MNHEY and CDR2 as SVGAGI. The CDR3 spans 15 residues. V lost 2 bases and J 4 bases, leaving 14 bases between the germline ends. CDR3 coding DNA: TGTGCCAGCAGTTACCTTGGGGGGTTGGGAGAGACCCAGTACTTC. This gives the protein CASSYLGGLGETQYF.

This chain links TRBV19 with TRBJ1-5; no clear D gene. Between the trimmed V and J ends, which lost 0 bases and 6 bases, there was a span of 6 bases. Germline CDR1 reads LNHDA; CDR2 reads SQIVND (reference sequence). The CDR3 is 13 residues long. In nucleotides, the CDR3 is TGTGCCAGTAGTATAGATCGGGGTCAGCCCCAGCATTTT. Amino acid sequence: CASSIDRGQPQHF.

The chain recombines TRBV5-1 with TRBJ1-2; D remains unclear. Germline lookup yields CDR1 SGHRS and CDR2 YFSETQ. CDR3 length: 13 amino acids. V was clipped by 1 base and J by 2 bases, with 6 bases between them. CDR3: CASSLWENYGYTF. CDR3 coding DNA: TGCGCCAGCAGCTTGTGGGAGAACTATGGCTACACCTTC.

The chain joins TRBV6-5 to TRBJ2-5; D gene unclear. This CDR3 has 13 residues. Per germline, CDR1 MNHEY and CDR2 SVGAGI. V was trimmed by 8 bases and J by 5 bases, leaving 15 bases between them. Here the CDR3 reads CASRIGARETQYF. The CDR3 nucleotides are TGTGCCAGCCGGATAGGAGCTAGGGAGACCCAGTACTTC.

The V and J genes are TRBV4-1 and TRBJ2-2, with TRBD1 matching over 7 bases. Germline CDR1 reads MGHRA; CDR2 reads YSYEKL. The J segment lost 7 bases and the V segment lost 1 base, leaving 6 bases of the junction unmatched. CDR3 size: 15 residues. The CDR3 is CASSQAGGVGGELFF. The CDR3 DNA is TGCGCCAGCAGCCAAGCAGGGGGAGTTGGCGGGGAGCTGTTTTTT.

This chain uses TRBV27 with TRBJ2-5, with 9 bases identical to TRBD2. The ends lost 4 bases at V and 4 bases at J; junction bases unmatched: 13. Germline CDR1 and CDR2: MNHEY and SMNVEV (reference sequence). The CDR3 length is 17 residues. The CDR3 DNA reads TGTGCCAGCAGTTCCTTAGCGGGGGTTAGGCTCCGAGAGACCCAGTACTTC. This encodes CASSSLAGVRLRETQYF.

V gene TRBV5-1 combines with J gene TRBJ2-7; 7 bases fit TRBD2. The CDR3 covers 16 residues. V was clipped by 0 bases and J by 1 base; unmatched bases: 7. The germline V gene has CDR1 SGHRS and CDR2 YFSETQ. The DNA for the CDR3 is TGCGCCAGCAGCTTGGGGGGAGGGAGCGAGTCCTACGAGCAGTACTTC. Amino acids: CASSLGGGSESYEQYF. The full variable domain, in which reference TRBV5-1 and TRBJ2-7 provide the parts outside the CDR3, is KAGVTQTPRYLIKTRGQQVTLSCSPISGHRSVSWYQQTPGQGLQFLFEYFSETQRNKGNFPGRFSGRQFSNSRSEMNVSTLELGDSALYLCASSLGGGSESYEQYFGPGTRLTVT.

The CDR3 loop reads CAISPGSGEKLFF. CDR3 coding DNA: TGTGCCATCAGTCCCGGGAGCGGGGAAAAACTGTTTTTT. The V gene is TRBV10-3, the J gene TRBJ1-4, with D unresolved. Germline V gives CDR1 ENHRY, CDR2 SYGVKD. V lost 5 bases and J lost 8, with 12 bases in between. This CDR3 spans 13 amino acids.

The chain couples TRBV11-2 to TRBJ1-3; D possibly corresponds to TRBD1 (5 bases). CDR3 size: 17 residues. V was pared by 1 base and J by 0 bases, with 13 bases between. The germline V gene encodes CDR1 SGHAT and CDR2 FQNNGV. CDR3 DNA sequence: TGTGCCAGCAGCTTAGGCGGGGGGGGATTCTCTGGAAACACCATATATTTT. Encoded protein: CASSLGGGGFSGNTIYF.

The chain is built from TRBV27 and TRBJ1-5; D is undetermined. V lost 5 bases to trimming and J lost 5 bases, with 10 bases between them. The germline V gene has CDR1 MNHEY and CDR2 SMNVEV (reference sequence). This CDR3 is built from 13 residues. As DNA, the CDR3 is TGTGCCAGCAGTATTTTCCTCTATCAGCCCCAGCATTTT. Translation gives CASSIFLYQPQHF.

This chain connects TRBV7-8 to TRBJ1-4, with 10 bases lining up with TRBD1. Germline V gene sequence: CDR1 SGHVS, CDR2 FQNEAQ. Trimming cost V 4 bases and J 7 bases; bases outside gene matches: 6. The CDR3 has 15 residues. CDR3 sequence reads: CASSSTTGGFEKLFF. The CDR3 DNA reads TGTGCCAGCAGCTCTACGACAGGGGGCTTTGAAAAACTGTTTTTT. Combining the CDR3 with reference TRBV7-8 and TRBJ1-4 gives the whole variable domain GAGVSQSPRYKVAKRGQDVALRCDPISGHVSLFWYQQALGQGPEFLTYFQNEAQLDKSGLPSDRFFAERPEGSVSTLKIQRTQQEDSAVYLCASSSTTGGFEKLFFGSGTQLSVL.

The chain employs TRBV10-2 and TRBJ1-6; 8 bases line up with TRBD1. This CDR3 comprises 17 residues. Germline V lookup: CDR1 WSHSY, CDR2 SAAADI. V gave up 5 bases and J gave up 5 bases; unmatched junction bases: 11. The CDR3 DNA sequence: TGCGCCAGCAGTTGGAGACAGGGGCCCTCTGATAATTCACCCCTCCACTTT. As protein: CASSWRQGPSDNSPLHF.

The CDR3 sequence: CASTPPELAKNIQYF. In DNA form, the CDR3 reads TGTGCCAGCACCCCGCCCGAACTAGCCAAAAACATTCAGTACTTC. The V gene is TRBV7-9, the J gene TRBJ2-4, with D unclear. The CDR3 is 15 amino acids. The ends were cut back, 7 bases at V and 0 bases at J, with 13 bases in the middle. Germline lookup yields CDR1 SEHNR and CDR2 FQNEAQ (reference sequence).

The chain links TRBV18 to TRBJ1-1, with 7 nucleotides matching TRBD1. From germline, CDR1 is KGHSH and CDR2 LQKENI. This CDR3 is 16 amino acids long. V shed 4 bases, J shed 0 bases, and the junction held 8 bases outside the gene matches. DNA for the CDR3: TGTGCCAGCTCACAAAGGACAGGAGCCATGAACACTGAAGCTTTCTTT. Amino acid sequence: CASSQRTGAMNTEAFF.

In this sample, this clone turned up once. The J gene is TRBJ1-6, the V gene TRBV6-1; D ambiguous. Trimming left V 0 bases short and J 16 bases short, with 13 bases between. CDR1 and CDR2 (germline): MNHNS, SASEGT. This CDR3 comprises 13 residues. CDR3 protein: CASSEASGLPLHF. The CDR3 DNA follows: TGTGCCAGCAGTGAAGCGAGCGGACTCCCGCTCCACTTT.

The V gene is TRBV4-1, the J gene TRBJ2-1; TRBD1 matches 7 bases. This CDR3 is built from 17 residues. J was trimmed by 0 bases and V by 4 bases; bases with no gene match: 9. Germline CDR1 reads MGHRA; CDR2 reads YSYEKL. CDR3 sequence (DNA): TGCGCCAGCAGCCGATACGGACAGGCAATCTCCTACAATGAGCAGTTCTTC. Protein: CASSRYGQAISYNEQFF.

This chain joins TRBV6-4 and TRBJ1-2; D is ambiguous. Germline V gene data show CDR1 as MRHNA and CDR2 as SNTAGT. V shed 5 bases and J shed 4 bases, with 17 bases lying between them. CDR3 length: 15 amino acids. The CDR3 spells CASSPTGAGVYGYTF. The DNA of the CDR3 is TGTGCCAGCAGTCCGACGGGAGCAGGCGTCTATGGCTACACCTTC.

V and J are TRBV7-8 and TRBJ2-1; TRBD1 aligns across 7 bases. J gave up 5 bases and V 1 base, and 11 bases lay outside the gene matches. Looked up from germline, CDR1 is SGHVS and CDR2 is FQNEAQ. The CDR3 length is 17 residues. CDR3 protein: CASSLVREQGSDNEQFF. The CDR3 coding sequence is TGTGCCAGCAGCTTAGTACGGGAACAGGGGAGCGACAATGAGCAGTTCTTC.

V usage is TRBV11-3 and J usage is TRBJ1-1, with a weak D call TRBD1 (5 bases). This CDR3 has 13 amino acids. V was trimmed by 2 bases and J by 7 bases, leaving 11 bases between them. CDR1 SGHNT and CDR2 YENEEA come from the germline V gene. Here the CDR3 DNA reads TGTGCCAGCAGCTTATTTGGGGGAGGTGAAGCTTTCTTT. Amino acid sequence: CASSLFGGGEAFF.

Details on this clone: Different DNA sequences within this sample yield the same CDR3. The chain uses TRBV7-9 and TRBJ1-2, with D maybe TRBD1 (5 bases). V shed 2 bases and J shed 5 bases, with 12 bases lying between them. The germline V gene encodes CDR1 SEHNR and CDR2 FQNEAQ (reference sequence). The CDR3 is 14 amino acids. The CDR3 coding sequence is TGTGCCAGCAGCTTAAGGTCGGGGGGATATGGCTACACCTTC. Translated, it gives CASSLRSGGYGYTF.

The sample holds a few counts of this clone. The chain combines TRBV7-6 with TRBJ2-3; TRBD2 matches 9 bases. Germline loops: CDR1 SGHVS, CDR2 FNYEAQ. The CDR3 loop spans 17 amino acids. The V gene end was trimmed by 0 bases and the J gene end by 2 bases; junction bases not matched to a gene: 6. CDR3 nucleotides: TGTGCCAGCAGCTTAGCGCGGATAGCGGGGGTCACAGATACGCAGTATTTT. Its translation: CASSLARIAGVTDTQYF. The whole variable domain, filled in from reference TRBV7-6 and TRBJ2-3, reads GAGVSQSPRYKVTKRGQDVALRCDPISGHVSLYWYRQALGQGPEFLTYFNYEAQQDKSGLPNDRFSAERPEGSISTLTIQRTEQRDSAMYRCASSLARIAGVTDTQYFGPGTRLTVL.

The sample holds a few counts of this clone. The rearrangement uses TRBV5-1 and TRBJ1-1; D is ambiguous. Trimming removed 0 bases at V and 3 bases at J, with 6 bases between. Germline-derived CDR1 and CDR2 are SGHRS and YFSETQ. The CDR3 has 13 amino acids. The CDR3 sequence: CASSLDPDTEAFF. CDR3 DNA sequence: TGCGCCAGCAGCTTGGATCCGGACACTGAAGCTTTCTTT.

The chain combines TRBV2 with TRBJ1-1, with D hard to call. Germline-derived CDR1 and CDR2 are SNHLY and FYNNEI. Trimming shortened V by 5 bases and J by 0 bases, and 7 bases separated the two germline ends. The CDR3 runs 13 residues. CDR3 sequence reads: CASSFGLNTEAFF. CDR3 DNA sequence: TGTGCCAGCAGTTTCGGTCTGAACACTGAAGCTTTCTTT.

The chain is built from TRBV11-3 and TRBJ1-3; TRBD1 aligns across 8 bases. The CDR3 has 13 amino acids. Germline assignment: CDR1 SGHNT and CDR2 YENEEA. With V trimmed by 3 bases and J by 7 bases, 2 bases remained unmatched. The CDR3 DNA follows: TGTGCCAGCAGCTTGACAGGGGAGAACACCATATATTTT. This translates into CASSLTGENTIYF.

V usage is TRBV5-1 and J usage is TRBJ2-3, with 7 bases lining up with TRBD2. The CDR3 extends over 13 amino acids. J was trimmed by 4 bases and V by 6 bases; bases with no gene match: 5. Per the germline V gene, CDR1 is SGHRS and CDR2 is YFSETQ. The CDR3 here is CASTQRGADTQYF. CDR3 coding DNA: TGCGCCAGCACGCAGCGGGGCGCAGATACGCAGTATTTT.

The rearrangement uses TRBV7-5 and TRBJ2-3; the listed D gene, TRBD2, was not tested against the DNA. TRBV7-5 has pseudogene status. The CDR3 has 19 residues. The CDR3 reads CARSSSSGSLIRFTDTQYF. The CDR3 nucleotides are TGTGCCAGAAGCTCCTCTAGCGGGAGCCTTATAAGATTCACAGATACGCAGTATTTT.

CDR3 DNA: TGTGCCAGCTCACCTGGGACAGGGCCAGATACGCAGTATTTT. Protein product: CASSPGTGPDTQYF. The chain has TRBV18 and TRBJ2-3; TRBD1 agrees at 9 bases. Germline CDR1 KGHSH, CDR2 LQKENI. J was trimmed by 4 bases and V by 3 bases; bases with no gene match: 2. There are 14 residues in the CDR3.